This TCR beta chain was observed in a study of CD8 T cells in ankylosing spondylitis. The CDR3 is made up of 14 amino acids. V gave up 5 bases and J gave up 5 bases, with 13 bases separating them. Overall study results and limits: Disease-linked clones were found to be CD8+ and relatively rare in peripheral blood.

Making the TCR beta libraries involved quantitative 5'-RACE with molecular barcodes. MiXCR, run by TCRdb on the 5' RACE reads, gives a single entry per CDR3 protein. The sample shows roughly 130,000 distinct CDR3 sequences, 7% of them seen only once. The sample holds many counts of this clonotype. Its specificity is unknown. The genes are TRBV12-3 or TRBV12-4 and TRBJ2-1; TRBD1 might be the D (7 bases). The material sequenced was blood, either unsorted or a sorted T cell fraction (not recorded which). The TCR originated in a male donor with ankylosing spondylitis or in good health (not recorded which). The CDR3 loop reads CASSAGQINNEQFF. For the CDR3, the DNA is TGTGCCAGCAGTGCGGGACAGATAAACAATGAGCAGTTCTTC.